The following is a T cell receptor (beta chain) sequence with its context. The repertoire was sequenced with immunoSEQ multiplex PCR; TCRdb's copy has only in-frame clones and lacks some. The repertoire holds about 110,000 clones, with approximately 84% as singletons. The sample belongs to a study of control samples from healthy donors and cancer patients. V shed 0 bases and J shed 7 bases, with 16 bases lying between them. Germline CDR1 SGHTS, CDR2 YDEGEE. This CDR3 is built from 15 residues. V is TRBV5-8 and J is TRBJ2-5; D remains unclear. Sequencing input: blood. This receptor was identified in a man aged 18 to 29 in good health. CDR3 sequence reads: CASSLGGRAVGTQYF. The CDR3, as DNA: TGTGCCAGCAGCTTGGGAGGACGCGCCGTAGGGACCCAGTACTTC.